The 26 T cell receptor beta chains given below trace back to one sample, sequenced in a study of blood T cell repertoires in COVID-19. Here immunoSEQ multiplex PCR was the method, and the copy in TCRdb shows in-frame clones only, minus some. The repertoire holds approximately 250,000 clones, roughly 85% seen once, with approximately 9.6% in the top ten. The sample taken for sequencing was PBMCs or T cells enriched from blood (not recorded which). All receptors come from a woman between 50 and 59 years old with acute COVID-19.

The chain has TRBV2 and TRBJ1-2, with D perhaps matching TRBD1 (6 bases). The ends were cut back, 3 bases at V and 5 bases at J, with 16 bases in the middle. This CDR3 is 15 amino acids long. The germline V gene encodes CDR1 SNHLY and CDR2 FYNNEI. This CDR3 is CASSEGAGALYGYTF. Here the CDR3 DNA reads TGTGCCAGCAGTGAGGGGGCGGGCGCCCTTTATGGCTACACCTTC.

J is TRBJ2-3 and V is TRBV5-4; D might be TRBD1 (5 bases). Per the germline V gene, CDR1 is SGHNT and CDR2 is YYREEE (reference sequence). The CDR3 has 15 amino acids. Trimming pared 0 bases from V and 3 bases from J, leaving 11 bases between. In DNA, the CDR3 is TGTGCCAGCAGCTTGGAGGGGTTTCAAACAGATACGCAGTATTTT. Translation gives CASSLEGFQTDTQYF.

CDR3 in DNA: TGTGCCAGCAGTTACTCGACGAGGTCCGTCGGCTACACCTTC. It yields the protein CASSYSTRSVGYTF. The rearrangement uses TRBV6-5 and TRBJ1-2; D is unclear. CDR1 is MNHEY and CDR2 is SVGAGI in the germline V gene. The CDR3 is 14 residues long. Trimming removed 0 bases from V and 8 bases from J, with 13 bases in between.

V is TRBV7-2 and J is TRBJ1-2; D is unresolved. Trimming shortened V by 4 bases and J by 0 bases, and 12 bases separated the two germline ends. Looked up from germline, CDR1 is SGHTA and CDR2 is FQGNSA. The CDR3 is made up of 15 amino acids. CDR3 in amino acids: CASSSYRTPNYGYTF. In nucleotides, the CDR3 is TGTGCCAGCAGCTCATATCGCACTCCTAACTATGGCTACACCTTC.

This chain joins TRBV2 and TRBJ1-1; 8 nucleotides match TRBD1. J gave up 1 base and V 6 bases, and 7 bases lay outside the gene matches. The germline CDR1 and CDR2 sequences are SNHLY and FYNNEI. The CDR3 extends over 15 amino acids. The chain's CDR3 is CASRRDRTSNTEAFF. The CDR3 DNA reads TGTGCCAGCAGACGGGACAGGACGTCGAACACTGAAGCTTTCTTT.

The genes are TRBV2 and TRBJ1-1; TRBD1 aligns across 9 bases. Germline CDR1 and CDR2: SNHLY and FYNNEI. This CDR3 is built from 13 residues. After removal of 9 bases from V and 5 bases from J, the junction contained 7 bases not matched to a gene. CDR3 amino acids: CARGQGLRTEAFF. The CDR3 coding sequence is TGTGCCAGGGGACAGGGTCTAAGGACTGAAGCTTTCTTT.

The chain carries TRBV6-5 and TRBJ2-7; unclear D gene. This CDR3 contains 14 residues. The V end was cut by 0 bases, the J end by 3 bases, with 9 bases between. CDR1 and CDR2 (germline): MNHEY, SVGAGI. The CDR3 coding sequence is TGTGCCAGCAGTTACTCGAGTGACATCTACGAGCAGTACTTC. As protein: CASSYSSDIYEQYF.

CDR3 DNA: TGCGCCAGCAGCTCCATCGCCGGGGGCTACAATGAGCAGTTCTTC. It codes for CASSSIAGGYNEQFF. The chain uses TRBV5-1 and TRBJ2-1, with D possibly matching TRBD2 (6 bases). The ends were cut back, 3 bases at V and 3 bases at J, with 13 bases in the middle. The CDR3 spans 15 residues. Germline CDR1 reads SGHRS; CDR2 reads YFSETQ.

This chain uses TRBV11-2 with TRBJ2-1; 9 nucleotides match TRBD2. The CDR3 sequence is 15 residues long. CDR1 and CDR2 (germline): SGHAT, FQNNGV. Trimming at V came to 3 bases and at J to 3 bases, leaving 3 bases not matched to a gene. CDR3 DNA sequence: TGTGCCAGCAGCTTGGGGCGGGGGGGCTACAATGAGCAGTTCTTC. Amino acids: CASSLGRGGYNEQFF.

The V and J genes are TRBV14 and TRBJ2-7; 11 nucleotides align to TRBD1. Germline V gene data show CDR1 as SGHDN and CDR2 as FVKESK. The CDR3 is 15 residues long. Losses at the gene ends were 3 bases for V and 5 bases for J; bases not matched to a gene: 6. CDR3 DNA sequence: TGTGCCAGCAGCCATACTTCGGGACAGGGGGACGAGCAGTACTTC. Protein product: CASSHTSGQGDEQYF.

This clone was counted between two and nine times. The chain uses TRBV7-9 and TRBJ1-1; D is unclear. Germline V gene sequence: CDR1 SEHNR, CDR2 FQNEAQ (reference sequence). The CDR3 has 14 residues. V was pared by 2 bases and J by 3 bases, with 10 bases between. CDR3 in DNA: TGTGCCAGCAGCTTACACGACGGGGACACTGAAGCTTTCTTT. The encoded protein is CASSLHDGDTEAFF. Full variable domain (missing parts from reference TRBV7-9 and TRBJ1-1): DTGVSQNPRHKITKRGQNVTFRCDPISEHNRLYWYRQTLGQGPEFLTYFQNEAQLEKSRLLSDRFSAERPKGSFSTLEIQRTEQGDSAMYLCASSLHDGDTEAFFGQGTRLTVV.

This clone was recorded a few times. The V and J genes are TRBV7-9 and TRBJ1-1; 9 bases fit TRBD1. CDR3 length: 16 amino acids. Trimming removed 1 base from V and 6 bases from J; junction bases left unmatched: 9. Per germline, CDR1 SEHNR and CDR2 FQNEAQ (reference sequence). The CDR3 spells CASSLVTGGAVSEAFF. In DNA form, the CDR3 reads TGTGCCAGCAGCTTAGTTACAGGGGGCGCGGTGTCTGAAGCTTTCTTT.

A single count supports this clone. The V gene is TRBV4-3, the J gene TRBJ2-6; the D is unclear. Germline loops: CDR1 LGHNA, CDR2 YSLEER. V lost 1 base to trimming and J lost 1 base, with 5 bases between them. This CDR3 is built from 15 residues. CDR3 amino acids: CASSQGQSGANVLTF. CDR3 DNA sequence: TGCGCCAGCAGCCAAGGACAATCTGGGGCCAACGTCCTGACTTTC.

This chain connects TRBV19 to TRBJ1-1, with D perhaps matching TRBD1 (5 bases). This CDR3 has 13 amino acids. With 3 bases removed from V and 7 bases from J, the gap between germline ends came to 12 bases. Looked up from germline, CDR1 is LNHDA and CDR2 is SQIVND (reference sequence). CDR3 bases: TGTGCCAGTAGTATCGGAGGGGCGTTTGAAGCTTTCTTT. Its protein is CASSIGGAFEAFF.

The chain links TRBV11-3 to TRBJ2-7; TRBD1 matches 9 bases. J lost 4 bases, V lost 5 bases, and 9 bases had no gene match. There are 15 residues in the CDR3. Looked up from germline, CDR1 is SGHNT and CDR2 is YENEEA. CDR3 sequence reads: CASSLRTGAGYEQYF. DNA of the CDR3: TGTGCCAGCAGCCTACGGACAGGGGCAGGGTACGAGCAGTACTTC.

The chain couples TRBV15 to TRBJ2-5; TRBD2 aligns across 10 bases. Germline V gene data show CDR1 as LNHNV and CDR2 as YYDKDF (reference sequence). The CDR3 runs to 15 residues. V was clipped by 0 bases and J by 5 bases; unmatched bases: 3. CDR3 sequence (DNA): TGTGCCACCAGCAGAGAAGCGGGGGGGTATGAGACCCAGTACTTC. Translated: CATSREAGGYETQYF.

The gene calls are TRBV19 and TRBJ1-5; unclear D gene. V lost 5 bases, J lost 2 bases, and 13 bases lay in between. Germline values: CDR1 LNHDA, CDR2 SQIVND (reference sequence). CDR3 length equals 15 residues. CDR3 sequence: CASSPGSTGNQPQHF. Written as DNA, the CDR3 is TGTGCCAGTAGTCCGGGGTCGACGGGCAATCAGCCCCAGCATTTT.

V gene TRBV4-3 combines with J gene TRBJ1-1; 8 nucleotides line up with TRBD1. Germline V gene lookup returns CDR1 LGHNA and CDR2 YSLEER. Trimming took 1 base from V and 1 from J; bases not matched to a gene: 5. The CDR3 is made up of 16 amino acids. CDR3 in amino acids: CASSQVRTGRNTEAFF. The CDR3 DNA reads TGCGCCAGCAGCCAAGTCCGGACAGGGAGGAACACTGAAGCTTTCTTT.

The chain recombines TRBV2 with TRBJ1-2; D might be TRBD1 (6 bases). In germline, CDR1 is SNHLY, CDR2 FYNNEI. V was shortened by 3 bases and J by 0 bases, with 11 bases between the two germline ends. CDR3 size: 15 residues. This CDR3 reads CASSEGAGPNYGYTF. The CDR3 bases are TGTGCCAGCAGTGAGGGGGCTGGACCTAACTATGGCTACACCTTC.

CDR3 sequence: CASSSGTSYNEQFF. For the CDR3, the DNA is TGTGCCAGCAGTTCCGGGACTAGCTACAATGAGCAGTTCTTC. The V call is TRBV5-4, the J call TRBJ2-1; 8 nucleotides match TRBD2. The CDR3 runs to 14 residues. Trimming cost V 5 bases and J 3 bases; bases outside gene matches: 4. From germline, CDR1 is SGHNT and CDR2 YYREEE (reference sequence).

The V call is TRBV7-9, the J call TRBJ1-2; D gene ambiguous. V shed 3 bases and J shed 3 bases, with 5 bases lying between them. This CDR3 has 12 residues. The V gene's germline CDR1 is SEHNR and CDR2 FQNEAQ (reference sequence). Written as DNA, the CDR3 is TGTGCCAGCAGCTTTGAGGACTATGGCTACACCTTC. Translating it yields CASSFEDYGYTF.

The V gene is TRBV6-5, the J gene TRBJ2-3; D is ambiguous. The CDR3 spans 14 residues. Germline V lookup: CDR1 MNHEY, CDR2 SVGAGI. Trimming left V 6 bases short and J 0 bases short, with 10 bases between. The CDR3 sequence: CASSRAWSTDTQYF. CDR3 nucleotides: TGTGCCAGCAGCAGAGCGTGGAGCACAGATACGCAGTATTTT.

This sequence joins TRBV7-3 and TRBJ2-3; 8 bases are shared with TRBD1. Germline assignment: CDR1 SGHTA and CDR2 FQGTGA. The junction had 5 bases not matched to a gene; V was cut back by 5 bases and J by 10 bases. CDR3 size: 12 residues. The CDR3 sequence is CASSQQGAPQYF. Written as DNA, the CDR3 is TGTGCCAGCAGCCAGCAGGGGGCCCCGCAGTATTTT. Filled out from reference TRBV7-3 and TRBJ2-3, the complete variable domain reads GAGVSQTPSNKVTEKGKYVELRCDPISGHTALYWYRQSLGQGPEFLIYFQGTGAADDSGLPNDRFFAVRPEGSVSTLKIQRTERGDSAVYLCASSQQGAPQYFGPGTRLTVL.

The chain links TRBV7-8 to TRBJ2-7, with D perhaps TRBD2 (6 bases). Germline CDR1 SGHVS, CDR2 FQNEAQ. Trimming took 4 bases from V and 3 from J, leaving 16 bases between them. The CDR3 is 15 amino acids. This chain's CDR3 is CASSSRGGRGYEQYF. In DNA form, the CDR3 reads TGTGCCAGCAGCTCCCGAGGAGGGCGAGGCTACGAGCAGTACTTC.

The chain couples TRBV18 to TRBJ2-7; 11 bases are shared with TRBD1. This CDR3 contains 15 residues. Germline CDR1 and CDR2: KGHSH and LQKENI. The V and J ends lost 3 bases and 0 bases, in that order; junction bases with no gene match: 1. The CDR3 DNA follows: TGTGCCAGCTCACCGGGACAGGGGGGCTCCTACGAGCAGTACTTC. Its protein is CASSPGQGGSYEQYF.

The chain combines TRBV7-2 with TRBJ1-2; the D is unclear. From germline, CDR1 is SGHTA and CDR2 FQGNSA. The CDR3 consists of 15 residues. Trimming took 2 bases from V and 7 from J, leaving 17 bases between them. This chain's CDR3 is CASSLIGRSNVGYTF. The CDR3 DNA reads TGTGCCAGCAGCTTAATCGGCAGGTCTAACGTTGGCTACACCTTC.